The TCR beta chain under discussion was sequenced for a study of cytomegalovirus exposure and HLA in healthy donors (dated by TCRdb to 2016 to 2017). Study-wide context: An earlier analysis of fewer than 750 of the donors reported around 280 Gb of sequence data and 117 million unique TCR beta sequences obtained from 180 million or so T cells. An early release that covered roughly 600 HLA-typed donors contained about 300 gigabases of sequencing data and about 93 million unique TCR sequences. Among the roughly 390 genotyped donors, 81% belonged to the genetic ancestry cluster associated with self-reported Caucasian donors. The aim of the study was to test whether cataloging public T cell receptors could identify signatures of past pathogen exposure. The study used immunosequencing to profile the T cell repertoires of 666 subjects and linked those repertoires to cytomegalovirus serostatus. In addition to the first cohort of hundreds of subjects, a separate validation cohort of under 150 different subjects was used. High-throughput TCR immunosequencing, statistical association of individual TCRs with disease status, and machine learning were combined to predict cytomegalovirus infection status. To study patterns of TCR occurrence, a later analysis re-analyzed previously published TCR beta repertoires from just over 650 donors and added high-resolution HLA genotyping. The later analysis used no new phenotypic data to find candidate immune exposures, relying instead on TCR beta sequences and their occurrence across donors. An earlier analysis of 587 of the donors used high-throughput TCR beta sequencing to judge whether each TCR beta V gene segment behaved as functional or pseudogenic. Donor age, sex, ethnicity and CMV serostatus were collected together with the repertoire data. A later genetic analysis took genome-wide SNP genotypes for about three fifths of the 666 donors and used that subset as a discovery cohort. All discovery cohort repertoires had been generated using a single sequencing platform. Class I and class II HLA loci were covered by the typing at four-digit resolution. The number of donors typed differed by locus, with about 629-630 for A, B, C, DRB1 and DQB1, about 500 for DQA1, 606 for DPA1, and over 400 for DPB1. A handful of DR-DQ haplotypes were handled as single units for association and clustering because linkage in the cohort was strong. Among roughly 400 genotyped donors of the cohort, an average of roughly 230,000 unique TCR beta nucleotide sequences was sequenced per donor, of which about 19% were non-productive.

V gives up 8 bases and J gives up 8 bases, and the segment between their germline ends measures 13 bases. The germline V gene provides CDR1 ENHRY and CDR2 SYGVKD. There are 12 amino acids in the CDR3, from cysteine to phenylalanine inclusive. The only DNA kept is the CDR3, 36 bases in frame from the first base. The library was made by the immunoSEQ multiplex PCR assay. For the multiplex PCR, a mixture combining 60 forward primers for TCR Vbeta segments and 13 reverse primers for TCR Jbeta segments was used. A multiplex PCR assay on genomic DNA amplified the CDR3 region of rearranged TCR beta genes. The amplified TCR beta libraries were sequenced on the Illumina HiSeq System as 87-base-pair reads. In the original analysis: A later analysis tallied roughly 80 million unique TCR beta chains across the 666 repertoires, and approximately 11 million of those chains were shared by two or more donors. A nearest-neighbor algorithm error-corrected the raw reads and collapsed the reads into unique sequences, merging closely related sequences to remove PCR and sequencing errors. To assign V, D and J gene segments, CDR3 sequences were aligned to IMGT reference sequences. Each retained sequence needed at least a six-nucleotide match to both a V gene segment and a J gene segment. A rearrangement counted as productive if the CDR3 had no stop codons and remained in frame with V and J, and every other rearrangement counted as non-productive. CDR3 was defined according to IMGT convention as the region running from the second conserved V-encoded cysteine to the conserved J-encoded phenylalanine. In an earlier analysis of just under 600 of the donors, sequences lacking an unambiguous match to a single V gene segment were excluded. An earlier analysis of about 600 of the donors called V segments functional above 56.7% productive rearrangements and segregating when the between-donor standard deviation exceeded 5%. To diagnose cytomegalovirus status from the catalog of TCR beta chain sequences, a statistical classification framework was built. In a later analysis, V and J genes were assigned by comparing TCR nucleotide sequences against IMGT/GENE-DB human TR gene sequences. In a later analysis, CDR3 sequences and most-parsimonious VDJ recombination scenarios were assigned using the TCRdist pipeline. In a later analysis, each TCR beta chain was defined by its CDR3 amino acid sequence together with its V-gene family, and reads without a unique V-gene family were excluded. As a way to deal with suspected cross-contamination and a sequencing artifact, a later analysis dropped hundreds of nucleotide sequences that were highly shared and had low generation probability. In a later analysis, a clonal expansion index for each public chain was calculated from normalized within-repertoire ranks of inferred template counts. In a later analysis, generation probabilities were computed with a VDJ recombination model fitted to out-of-frame rearrangements, and the resulting probabilities were checked against IGoR. In a later analysis, TCR-TCR, TCR-HLA and TCR-CMV co-occurrence was scored with hypergeometric tests, and a repertoire-size bias correction was applied to TCR pairs. False discovery rates were estimated in a later analysis by permuting HLA or CMV assignments 20 times. A later analysis grouped co-occurring TCRs with DBSCAN, adding TCRdist sequence similarity when clustering within HLA-allele-positive subsets. For co-occurrence clustering, repertoires with fewer than 30,000 or more than 120,000 public chains were excluded, along with four or five repertoires with anomalous nucleotide sharing. TCRdb obtained this table from immuneACCESS and retained in-frame rearrangements with V and J assigned. These tables miss some clones; where compared with another copy, unresolved V genes account for less than half of the shortfall, and the remainder is unexplained. That table gives V, J and clone size, and the DNA gave D and trimming. This sample comprises approximately 110,000 clones, about 74% of them detected only once. The ten largest clones take up 4% to 5% of the sample.

Comments on this clone: The specificity of this receptor is unknown. Base quality data are lacking; no much larger clone is found one base away.

Summary of the overall study and its limitations: Immune exposure information for the cohort was limited to CMV serostatus. In a later analysis, HLA-associated TCR beta chains showed more clonal expansion and lower generation probabilities than non-associated chains that were equally common. Correlated functional status among segregating V segments might reflect linkage disequilibrium, but an unknown experimental factor could not be ruled out. According to a later analysis, most CMV-associated TCR beta chains appeared to be HLA-restricted, and the HLA associations seemed to be driven largely by CMV exposure. A group of highly shared sequence variants was considered likely to be a technical artifact of the sequencing pipeline. A later genetic analysis reported fewer N-insertions in productive TCRs among donors in an Asian-associated ancestry cluster than the roughly 700-donor mean. An association between a missense DCLRE1C variant and V-gene and J-gene trimming of TCR beta chains was found in a later genetic analysis and replicated in an independent cohort. When HLA alleles, especially DR and DQ, strongly co-occurred, attributing TCR associations to individual alleles was difficult. According to a later analysis, TCR association rates differed among HLA loci, with DRB1 alleles showing the most associated TCRs and HLA-C alleles showing the fewest. A further reported finding was that TCR beta sequences accurately predicted the HLA-A and HLA-B alleles for most subjects in the first cohort. While some public TCRs were present in many individuals, most TCR sequences turned up only very rarely across donors. The authors suggested that the approach could potentially be generalized to other disease states and immunological phenotypes. In vitro tests confirmed that a few of the cytomegalovirus-associated TCR beta chains recognize cytomegalovirus antigens. A later analysis associated roughly 17,000 TCR beta sequences with specific HLA alleles at a false discovery rate of 0.05. HLA typing was unavailable for some donors at each locus, so association tests used only the typed subset. The study listed over 150 TCR beta chains as associated with cytomegalovirus. This cohort had only TCR beta chains sequenced, and the lack of alpha or paired-chain data limited which features could be detected. The presence/absence analyses assumed that sequencing depth was roughly uniform across donors, and that assumption may not be true. The classifier was reported to diagnose cytomegalovirus status with high specificity and sensitivity in both the original cohort and the validation cohort. The earlier analysis of some 540 of the donors excluded around 17 rarely observed V segments, including chromosome 9 orphons, because counts were too low. Because the 87-base-pair reads could not distinguish some IMGT-functional V segments, including TRBV6-2 and TRBV6-3, those segments were excluded. In an earlier analysis of roughly 560 of the donors, most TCR beta V segments were observed in productive rearrangements about 90% or about 30% of the time, broadly matching IMGT annotations. Several of the top co-occurrence clusters appeared to be linked to parvovirus B19, influenza, CMV and Epstein-Barr virus, according to a later analysis.

In total, around 600 healthy bone marrow donors made up the cohort. At the time of sampling, every cohort member was nominally healthy, though immune exposures that went unrecorded were likely present. The donor tested CMV seropositive, placing the donor among the 289 seropositive members of the cohort. Every donor gave a peripheral blood sample, and the peripheral blood mononuclear cells from that sample were used for TCR beta sequencing. Genomic DNA extraction from the blood cell samples was performed with the Qiagen DNeasy Blood Extraction Kit. The sequence was obtained from a woman between 45 and 60 years old in good health and CMV-seropositive. Sequencing was carried out using PBMCs. The V and J genes are TRBV10-3 and TRBJ2-1; matching of 5 bases hints at TRBD2 as the D gene. The DNA is TGTGCCATCGGGGTACTAGGGTATGAGCAGTTCTTC. It encodes CAIGVLGYEQFF.